The rows below give T cell receptor beta chains drawn from one sample of a study of CD8+CD57+ T cells in acquired aplastic anemia. In TCRdb, the reads were re-called with MiXCR into one record per CDR3 protein. The table lists around 200,000 distinct CDR3 sequences, around 60% of them singletons, with roughly 29% in the top ten. The sample taken for sequencing was sorted CD4+, CD8+, or CD8+CD57+ T cells (not recorded which) from PBMCs. These receptor sequences come from a human donor in good health. The CDR3 runs from the conserved cysteine through the conserved F or W. Each record gives: D gene, V gene, J gene, clone size, CDR3 protein, CDR3 DNA. The D gene is left open where the match is weak. Not all rows give a size; the values are once, few, many and, for expanded clones, a class.

NA	TRBV2	TRBJ2-7	NA	CASSFGTPNYEQYF	TGTGCCAGCAGTTTCGGGACACCGAACTACGAGCAGTACTTC
NA	TRBV19	TRBJ1-2	NA	CASSIRTEPYGYTF	TGTGCCAGTAGTATCCGGACAGAGCCCTACGGCTACACCTTC
TRBD1	TRBV7-2	TRBJ1-4	NA	CASSLAQGTGREKLFF	TGTGCCAGCAGCTTAGCGCAGGGGACAGGGAGAGAAAAACTGTTTTTT
NA	TRBV6-4	TRBJ1-1	NA	CASSSNPGNTEAFF	TGTGCCAGCAGTAGCAATCCAGGCAATACTGAAGCTTTCTTT
NA	TRBV7-2	TRBJ2-7	NA	CASSLVSSYEQYF	TGTGCCAGCAGCTTAGTGAGCTCCTACGAGCAGTACTTC
NA	TRBV27	TRBJ1-4	NA	CASSSVRENEKLFF	TGTGCCAGCAGTTCCGTCAGGGAGAATGAAAAACTGTTTTTT
TRBD1	TRBV29-1	TRBJ1-1	NA	CSVERTGRTEAFF	TGCAGCGTTGAGAGGACAGGGCGCACTGAAGCTTTCTTT
NA	TRBV5-1	TRBJ1-1	many	CASSLVLEGNTEAFF	TGCGCCAGCAGCTTGGTTTTGGAGGGTAACACTGAAGCTTTCTTT
TRBD2	TRBV5-6	TRBJ2-3	NA	CASSLTPPGLAGGSITDTQYF	TGTGCCAGCAGCTTGACACCGCCCGGACTAGCGGGGGGATCAATCACAGATACGCAGTATTTT
NA	TRBV2	TRBJ2-1	NA	CASDPGVDDNEQFF	TGTGCCAGTGACCCCGGGGTTGACGACAATGAGCAGTTCTTC
TRBD2	TRBV7-9	TRBJ2-7	NA	CASRRAGTSRGHYEQYF	TGTGCCAGCAGACGTGCCGGGACTAGCAGGGGCCACTACGAGCAGTACTTC
NA	TRBV5-8	TRBJ1-2	many	CASSSDSSLDYGYTF	TGTGCCAGCAGCTCCGACTCATCTCTTGACTATGGCTACACCTTC